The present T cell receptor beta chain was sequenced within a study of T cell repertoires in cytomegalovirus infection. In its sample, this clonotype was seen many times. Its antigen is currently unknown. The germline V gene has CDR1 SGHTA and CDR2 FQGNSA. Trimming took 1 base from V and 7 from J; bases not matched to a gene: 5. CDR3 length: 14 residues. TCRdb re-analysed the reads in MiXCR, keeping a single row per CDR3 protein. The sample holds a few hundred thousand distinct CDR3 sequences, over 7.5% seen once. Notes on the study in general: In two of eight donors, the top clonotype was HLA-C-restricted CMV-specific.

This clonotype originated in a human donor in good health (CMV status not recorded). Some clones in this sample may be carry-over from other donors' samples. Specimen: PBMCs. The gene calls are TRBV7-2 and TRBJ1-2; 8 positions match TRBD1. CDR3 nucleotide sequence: TGTGCCAGCAGCTTAGGGACAGGGAGAAGTGGCTACACCTTC. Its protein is CASSLGTGRSGYTF.